The 32 T cell receptor beta chains reported below all come from one sample, sequenced in a study of T cells in women clearing cervical HPV infection. Sequencing was performed with immunoSEQ multiplex PCR; in TCRdb, only in-frame clones are kept and a portion is missing. Recorded for this sample: fewer than 30,000 clones. The sequenced material came from blood buffy coat. These receptors originate from a woman between 18 and 70 years old with a cervical HPV16 infection that either progressed to CIN3+ or cleared (not recorded which).

Comment on this clone: Read coverage stops 3 residues before the CDR3 terminus; the germline J gene supplies the remainder. The V and J genes are TRBV7-6 and TRBJ1-2, with no clear D. Germline V gene data show CDR1 as SGHVS and CDR2 as FNYEAQ. The CDR3 runs to 14 residues. CDR3 residues: CASSLVAANYDYTF. The CDR3 bases that were read are TGTGCCAGCAGCTTAGTCGCAGCTAACTACGAC.

On this clone itself: The read terminates 3 residues ahead of where the CDR3 ends, so the germline J gene completes it. The rearrangement uses TRBV2 and TRBJ2-7; D unclear. The V gene's germline CDR1 is SNHLY and CDR2 FYNNEI. This CDR3 comprises 11 residues. The germline V and J ends were trimmed by 4 bases and 6 bases, with 7 bases remaining between them. Incomplete CDR3 DNA: TGTGCCAGCAGTGCAGTTGGCGAG. The encoded protein is CASSAVGE. The full CDR3 protein reads CASSAVGEQYF.

Notes on this clone: The read terminates 3 residues before the CDR3 end, so the remaining end is supplied by the germline J gene. This CDR3 is also generated by other DNA sequences in the sample. V gene TRBV18 combines with J gene TRBJ2-1; D perhaps matches TRBD1 (6 bases). The CDR3 spans 15 residues. Per germline, CDR1 KGHSH and CDR2 LQKENI. Trimming removed 6 bases from V and 3 bases from J, with 15 bases in between. The sequenced CDR3 bases are TGTGCCAGCTCCCCGACAGGAGATGGCTACAATGAG. Translated, it gives CASSPTGDGYNE. The entire CDR3 protein reads CASSPTGDGYNEQFF.

On this clone itself: Sequencing ends 3 residues short of the CDR3 end; the germline J gene provides the rest. The chain uses TRBV2 and TRBJ1-5, with D uncertain. CDR1 is SNHLY, CDR2 FYNNEI, per germline. The V end lost 2 bases, the J end lost 6 bases, and 8 bases lay between the germline ends. The CDR3 is 13 residues long. The sequenced part of the CDR3 DNA is TGTGCCAGCAGTGAACGCGCTGCTCAGCCC. It codes for CASSERAAQP. The full CDR3 is CASSERAAQPQHF. Full variable domain (outside the CDR3, taken from reference TRBV2 and TRBJ1-5): EPEVTQTPSHQVTQMGQEVILRCVPISNHLYFYWYRQILGQKVEFLVSFYNNEISEKSEIFDDQFSVERPDGSNFTLKIRSTKLEDSAMYFCASSERAAQPQHFGDGTRLSIL.

In regard to this clone: The read stops 3 residues short of the end of the CDR3; the missing end is completed from the germline J gene. This rearrangement joins TRBV5-1 to TRBJ1-2, with TRBD1 matching 12 bases. The CDR3 sequence is 16 residues long. V lost 4 bases and J lost 5; bases outside the gene matches: 9. Germline lookup yields CDR1 SGHRS and CDR2 YFSETQ. The sequenced CDR3 bases are TGCGCCAGCAGCGTTTCCGGGACAGGGGGCGTATATGGC. It yields the protein CASSVSGTGGVYG. The CDR3 in its entirety is CASSVSGTGGVYGYTF.

Comment on this clone: Read coverage stops 3 residues before the CDR3 terminus; the germline J gene supplies the remainder. The V gene is TRBV18, the J gene TRBJ2-3, with D possibly matching TRBD1 (7 bases). CDR3 length: 16 residues. The germline gives CDR1 KGHSH, CDR2 LQKENI. The sequenced CDR3 bases are TGTGCCAGCTCAGGGTTTGCGGGACAGAACAATCAGCCG. It yields the protein CASSGFAGQNNQP. The entire CDR3 protein is CASSGFAGQNNQPQYF.

With regard to this clone: The observed sequence ends 3 residues before the CDR3 terminus, with the missing tail filled in from the germline J gene. The chain recombines TRBV2 with TRBJ2-7, with 11 bases identical to TRBD1. The CDR3 extends over 14 amino acids. V was clipped by 6 bases and J by 3 bases; unmatched bases: 4. CDR1 and CDR2 from the germline V gene are SNHLY and FYNNEI. The CDR3 reads CASRRTGGFYEQYF. CDR3 DNA (partial): TGTGCCAGCAGGAGGACAGGGGGCTTCTACGAG.

Worth noting for this clone: The read terminates 3 residues ahead of where the CDR3 ends, so the germline J gene completes it. The gene calls are TRBV18 and TRBJ2-1; the D gene could be TRBD1 or TRBD2 (5 bases each). Looked up from germline, CDR1 is KGHSH and CDR2 is LQKENI. The CDR3 extends over 15 amino acids. Trimming shortened V by 6 bases and J by 4 bases, and 16 bases separated the two germline ends. The CDR3 here is CASSPRGAIYNEQFF. Partial CDR3 DNA: TGTGCCAGCTCCCCCCGAGGGGCTATTTACAATGAG.

The sequenced CDR3 bases are TGTGCCAGCGCCGGGTTCATGAACACTGAA. This gives the protein CASAGFMNTE. The CDR3 reads in full as CASAGFMNTEAFF. This chain joins TRBV19 and TRBJ1-1; D uncertain. The read finishes 3 residues shy of the CDR3 end, and the germline J gene is used to complete it. CDR1 and CDR2 from the germline V gene are LNHDA and SQIVND (reference sequence). This CDR3 comprises 13 residues. V dropped 9 bases and J dropped 0 bases, with 11 bases sitting between them.

Remarks on this clone: The read terminates 3 residues before the CDR3 end, so the remaining end is supplied by the germline J gene. The gene calls are TRBV5-1 and TRBJ2-3; D call uncertain. The V end was cut by 1 base, the J end by 2 bases, with 11 bases between. This CDR3 region has 15 residues. Germline V gene sequence: CDR1 SGHRS, CDR2 YFSETQ. The part of the CDR3 DNA that was read is TGCGCCAGCAGCTTGATGGGCAGGTCCACAGATACG. Protein product: CASSLMGRSTDT. The entire CDR3 protein is CASSLMGRSTDTQYF.

As regards this clone: The read ends 3 residues early relative to the CDR3; the germline J gene fills the gap. J is TRBJ1-2 and V is TRBV7-9; D possibly corresponds to TRBD1 (5 bases). Germline CDR1 SEHNR, CDR2 FQNEAQ (reference sequence). This CDR3 has 13 residues. The CDR3 loop is CASSFPQRGGYTF. The sequenced CDR3 bases are TGTGCCAGCAGCTTCCCGCAGCGGGGCGGC.

As regards this clone: The read ends 3 residues shy of where the CDR3 ends; the end is completed using the germline J gene. This sequence joins TRBV18 and TRBJ1-1, with D unresolved. V lost 6 bases to trimming and J lost 7 bases, with 18 bases between them. Germline lookup yields CDR1 KGHSH and CDR2 LQKENI. This CDR3 is built from 14 residues. This CDR3 is CASSLGTINFEAFF. The covered CDR3 bases are TGTGCCAGCTCGCTGGGCACGATAAACTTTGAA.

Points on this clone: The read ends 3 residues early relative to the CDR3; the germline J gene fills the gap. This rearrangement joins TRBV7-9 to TRBJ1-1, with 8 bases matching TRBD1. V shed 11 bases and J 1 base; nucleotides not matched to a gene: 9. Per germline, CDR1 SEHNR and CDR2 FQNEAQ (reference sequence). The length of the CDR3 is 14 residues. Here the CDR3 reads CAGQGANRNTEAFF. CDR3 DNA, as far as it was read: TGTGCCGGGCAGGGGGCGAATCGGAACACTGAA.

CDR3 sequence: CASSFSTRGQNEQFF. The CDR3 DNA, read in part, is TGTGCCAGCAGCTTTTCGACCCGCGGGCAAAATGAG. The chain employs TRBV7-2 and TRBJ2-1; possible D gene TRBD2, 5 bases. The observed sequence ends 3 residues before the CDR3 terminus, with the missing tail filled in from the germline J gene. V lost 3 bases to trimming and J lost 7 bases, with 16 bases between them. Germline V gene lookup returns CDR1 SGHTA and CDR2 FQGNSA. This CDR3 is built from 15 residues.

Concerning this clone itself: The DNA ends 3 residues before the CDR3 does, and the rest of the CDR3 is filled in from the germline J gene. The chain uses TRBV5-4 and TRBJ1-2, with 7 bases fitting TRBD1. This CDR3 contains 14 residues. Germline CDR1 SGHNT, CDR2 YYREEE (reference sequence). The V and J ends lost 10 bases and 7 bases, in that order; junction bases with no gene match: 16. The CDR3 region is CAGYAQGTAGGYTF. Partial CDR3 DNA: TGTGCCGGATACGCCCAGGGGACAGCTGGTGGC.

To note about this clone: The read gets to within 3 residues of the CDR3 end, and the germline J gene fills in the rest. J is TRBJ2-1 and V is TRBV9, with 7 bases matching TRBD2. The V segment lost 0 bases and the J segment 0 bases; nucleotides outside the gene matches: 0. This CDR3 contains 15 residues. CDR1 is SGDLS, CDR2 YYNGEE, per germline. This CDR3 is CASSVAGGSYNEQFF. The CDR3 bases that were read are TGTGCCAGCAGCGTAGCGGGGGGCTCCTACAATGAG.

The sequenced part of the CDR3 DNA is TGTGCCAGCAGCTTTGACAGGGCCCCCTACGAG. Its protein is CASSFDRAPYE. The CDR3 reads in full as CASSFDRAPYEQYF. The chain employs TRBV5-4 and TRBJ2-7; 7 bases agree with TRBD1. The read ends 3 residues before the CDR3 terminus; that terminus is restored from the germline J gene. Germline loops: CDR1 SGHNT, CDR2 YYREEE (reference sequence). The V and J ends lost 2 bases and 2 bases, in that order; junction bases with no gene match: 4. This CDR3 region has 14 residues.

Concerning this clone itself: Read sequence stops 3 residues before the CDR3 end, and the germline J gene provides the missing end. The chain links TRBV7-9 to TRBJ2-7; the match to TRBD1 covers 7 bases. CDR3 length equals 13 residues. With V trimmed by 6 bases and J by 6 bases, 8 bases remained unmatched. Germline assignment: CDR1 SEHNR and CDR2 FQNEAQ (reference sequence). The CDR3 bases that were read are TGTGCCAGCAGTCCAGACACAGGGGTCGAG. Translation gives CASSPDTGVE. The entire CDR3 protein is CASSPDTGVEQYF. The full variable domain, completed using reference TRBV7-9 and TRBJ2-7, is DTGVSQNPRHKITKRGQNVTFRCDPISEHNRLYWYRQTLGQGPEFLTYFQNEAQLEKSRLLSDRFSAERPKGSFSTLEIQRTEQGDSAMYLCASSPDTGVEQYFGPGTRLTVT.

Comment on this clone: The read finishes 3 residues shy of the CDR3 end, and the germline J gene is used to complete it. Within the sample, other DNA sequences also encode this same CDR3. The J gene is TRBJ2-5, the V gene TRBV10-3; tentative D call: TRBD2 (6 bases). V was trimmed by 6 bases and J by 3 bases, leaving 14 bases between them. Germline CDR1 and CDR2: ENHRY and SYGVKD. CDR3 length: 14 amino acids. CDR3 in amino acids: CAISGLAGKETQYF. CDR3 bases read: TGTGCCATCAGCGGACTGGCGGGAAAAGAGACC.

For this clone: The missing CDR3 end, 3 residues past where the read stops, is filled in from the germline J gene. V usage is TRBV14 and J usage is TRBJ2-7, with D perhaps TRBD2 (6 bases). The CDR3 consists of 15 residues. The ends were cut back, 4 bases at V and 0 bases at J, with 13 bases in the middle. CDR1 and CDR2 (germline): SGHDN, FVKESK. The CDR3 reads CASSPYGAGSYEQYF. The CDR3 DNA, read in part, is TGTGCCAGCAGCCCGTATGGAGCGGGCTCCTACGAG.

Note on this clone: Read coverage stops 3 residues before the CDR3 terminus; the germline J gene supplies the remainder. The chain carries TRBV19 and TRBJ1-2; 9 bases align to TRBD1. CDR3 size: 15 residues. Germline CDR1 is LNHDA and CDR2 is SQIVND (reference sequence). Trimming removed 3 bases from V and 4 bases from J; junction bases left unmatched: 6. The CDR3 region is CASSIGTGTSYGYTF. CDR3 bases read: TGTGCCAGTAGTATTGGGACAGGGACTAGCTATGGC.

On this clone: Read coverage stops 3 residues before the CDR3 terminus; the germline J gene supplies the remainder. This CDR3 is also generated by other DNA sequences in the sample. The rearrangement links TRBV20-1 to TRBJ2-7; 8 nucleotides match TRBD2. The germline gives CDR1 DFQATT, CDR2 SNEGSKA (reference sequence). The CDR3 contains 16 residues. Unmatched junction bases numbered 12, after V lost 2 bases and J lost 3 bases. This chain's CDR3 is CSARIPPRSGIYEQYF. The DNA read from the CDR3 is TGCAGTGCTAGAATACCCCCGCGTAGCGGGATCTACGAG.

As to this clone: Sequencing ends 3 residues short of the CDR3 end; the germline J gene provides the rest. The chain carries TRBV4-1 and TRBJ2-3, with 9 bases identical to TRBD2. Germline CDR1 and CDR2: MGHRA and YSYEKL. This CDR3 comprises 14 residues. Trimming removed 6 bases from V and 2 bases from J; junction bases left unmatched: 3. CDR3 protein: CASSSGRYTDTQYF. The covered CDR3 bases are TGCGCCAGCAGTAGCGGGAGATACACAGATACG.

In the case of this clone: The missing CDR3 end, 3 residues past where the read stops, is filled in from the germline J gene. The chain combines TRBV11-2 with TRBJ2-2; D is uncertain. This CDR3 is 14 amino acids long. Germline CDR1 and CDR2: SGHAT and FQNNGV. This CDR3 reads CASSFVQPNSPLFF. Partial CDR3 DNA: TGTGCCAGCAGCTTTGTACAGCCAAATTCACCG.

On this clone: The CDR3 end falls 3 residues outside the read, so it is completed with the germline J gene. The chain has TRBV2 and TRBJ1-2; perhaps TRBD1 as D (5 bases). V lost 8 bases, J lost 0 bases, and 19 bases lay in between. The germline V gene encodes CDR1 SNHLY and CDR2 FYNNEI. The CDR3 covers 16 residues. The CDR3 region is CASPRGENGPNYGYTF. The DNA read from the CDR3 is TGTGCCAGCCCCCGAGGGGAGAACGGCCCTAACTATGGC. Full variable domain (missing parts from reference TRBV2 and TRBJ1-2): EPEVTQTPSHQVTQMGQEVILRCVPISNHLYFYWYRQILGQKVEFLVSFYNNEISEKSEIFDDQFSVERPDGSNFTLKIRSTKLEDSAMYFCASPRGENGPNYGYTFGSGTRLTVV.

Points on this clone: With the read ending 3 residues before the CDR3 end, the germline J gene is used to fill in that end. V gene TRBV20-1 combines with J gene TRBJ2-1; 8 bases fit TRBD2. The length of the CDR3 is 15 residues. Trimming cost V 5 bases and J 5 bases; bases outside gene matches: 11. Germline-derived CDR1 and CDR2 are DFQATT and SNEGSKA (reference sequence). CDR3 region: CSAQKFSGKDNEQFF. CDR3 bases read: TGCAGTGCTCAAAAATTTAGCGGGAAGGACAATGAG.

In the case of this clone: Coverage ceases 3 residues before the CDR3 finishes, and the germline J gene fills in the end. V and J are TRBV30 and TRBJ2-3; 7 bases fit TRBD2. Germline V CDR1 and CDR2: GTSNPN, SVGIG (reference sequence). The CDR3 is 16 residues long. The covered CDR3 bases are TGTGCCTGGAGTGCCGGACTAACGGGAGGTTTGGAGACG. Translation gives CAWSAGLTGGLET. The entire CDR3 protein is CAWSAGLTGGLETQYF.

CDR3 region: CASSLLETGASTGELFF. CDR3 bases read: TGTGCCAGCAGTTTACTTGAGACAGGGGCTAGTACCGGGGAG. The J gene is TRBJ2-2, the V gene TRBV28; TRBD1 agrees at 8 bases. The read finishes 3 residues shy of the CDR3 end, and the germline J gene is used to complete it. With 2 bases clipped from V and 5 bases from J, the junction kept 10 bases outside the gene matches. Germline V gene data show CDR1 as MDHEN and CDR2 as SYDVKM. The CDR3 has 17 residues.

Turning to this clone: The read terminates 3 residues before the CDR3 end, so the remaining end is supplied by the germline J gene. The chain couples TRBV7-2 to TRBJ2-1, with D maybe TRBD2 (5 bases). The CDR3 consists of 15 residues. In germline, CDR1 is SGHTA, CDR2 FQGNSA. Trimming stripped 1 base from V and 7 bases from J, with 14 bases between. CDR3 in amino acids: CASSLGLAVRNEQFF. CDR3 DNA, as far as it was read: TGTGCCAGCAGCTTAGGGCTAGCAGTGCGGAATGAG.

As concerns this clone: The CDR3 goes on 3 residues after the read ends, and that part is filled in from the germline J gene. The chain combines TRBV7-9 with TRBJ1-2; possibly TRBD1 for D (6 bases). Germline V gene data show CDR1 as SEHNR and CDR2 as FQNEAQ (reference sequence). The CDR3 length is 13 residues. The CDR3 spells CASSPGVFNDYTF. Incomplete CDR3 DNA: TGTGCCAGCAGCCCAGGGGTTTTCAATGAC.

Worth noting for this clone: The CDR3 end falls 3 residues outside the read, so it is completed with the germline J gene. The genes are TRBV7-9 and TRBJ2-3, with 7 positions matching TRBD1. This CDR3 spans 13 amino acids. Germline trimming cut 5 bases from V and 6 bases from J; bases unmatched to any gene: 5. CDR1 is SEHNR and CDR2 is FQNEAQ in the germline V gene (reference sequence). The covered CDR3 bases are TGTGCCAGCAGCAGACAGGGTCTGGATACG. Its protein is CASSRQGLDT. The whole CDR3 sequence reads CASSRQGLDTQYF.

To note about this clone: The read ends 3 residues before the CDR3 terminus; that terminus is restored from the germline J gene. The rearrangement links TRBV20-1 to TRBJ2-7; 8 bases are a match to TRBD2. Germline V gene sequence: CDR1 DFQATT, CDR2 SNEGSKA (reference sequence). Trimming cost V 0 bases and J 2 bases; bases outside gene matches: 9. The length of the CDR3 is 16 residues. The CDR3 bases that were read are TGCAGTGCTAGAGATTATAACGCGGGAGGCCCCTACGAG. It specifies CSARDYNAGGPYE. The CDR3 as a whole reads CSARDYNAGGPYEQYF.